The clone carrying this T cell receptor beta chain was seen a single time. The study drew participants aged about 18 to 95 years from some 24 US areas. Donors in Cohort 3 counted as recovered after two negative PCRs, clearance, or symptom resolution. This CDR3 region has 12 residues. CDR1 is MNHNS, CDR2 SASEGT, per germline. V was shortened by 2 bases and J by 7 bases, with 8 bases between the two germline ends. Some clones are missing from TCRdb's copy, which holds only in-frame ones; the method was immunoSEQ multiplex PCR. The sample carries about 270,000 clones, roughly 88% recorded once. This sample stems from a study of blood T cell repertoires in COVID-19.

The sequenced sample was PBMCs or T cells enriched from blood (not recorded which). This TCR was sampled from a woman aged 30 to 39 who had recovered from COVID-19. The V call is TRBV6-1, the J call TRBJ1-2; D gene unclear. CDR3 residues: CASSEQVGGYTF. The CDR3 DNA reads TGTGCCAGCAGTGAACAGGTCGGTGGCTACACCTTC.